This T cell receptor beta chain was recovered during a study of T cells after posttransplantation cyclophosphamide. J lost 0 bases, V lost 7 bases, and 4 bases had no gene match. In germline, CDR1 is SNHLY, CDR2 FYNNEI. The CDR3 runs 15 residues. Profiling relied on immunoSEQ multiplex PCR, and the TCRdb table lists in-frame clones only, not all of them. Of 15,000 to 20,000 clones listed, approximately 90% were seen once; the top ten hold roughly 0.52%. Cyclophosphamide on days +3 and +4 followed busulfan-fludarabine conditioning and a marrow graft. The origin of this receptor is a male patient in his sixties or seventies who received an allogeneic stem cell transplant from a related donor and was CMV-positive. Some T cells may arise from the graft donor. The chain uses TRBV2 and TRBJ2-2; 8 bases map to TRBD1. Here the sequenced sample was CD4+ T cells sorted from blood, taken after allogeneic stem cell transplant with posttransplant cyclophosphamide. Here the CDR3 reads CASIKTGANTGELFF. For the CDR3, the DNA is TGTGCCAGCATCAAGACAGGGGCGAACACCGGGGAGCTGTTTTTT.